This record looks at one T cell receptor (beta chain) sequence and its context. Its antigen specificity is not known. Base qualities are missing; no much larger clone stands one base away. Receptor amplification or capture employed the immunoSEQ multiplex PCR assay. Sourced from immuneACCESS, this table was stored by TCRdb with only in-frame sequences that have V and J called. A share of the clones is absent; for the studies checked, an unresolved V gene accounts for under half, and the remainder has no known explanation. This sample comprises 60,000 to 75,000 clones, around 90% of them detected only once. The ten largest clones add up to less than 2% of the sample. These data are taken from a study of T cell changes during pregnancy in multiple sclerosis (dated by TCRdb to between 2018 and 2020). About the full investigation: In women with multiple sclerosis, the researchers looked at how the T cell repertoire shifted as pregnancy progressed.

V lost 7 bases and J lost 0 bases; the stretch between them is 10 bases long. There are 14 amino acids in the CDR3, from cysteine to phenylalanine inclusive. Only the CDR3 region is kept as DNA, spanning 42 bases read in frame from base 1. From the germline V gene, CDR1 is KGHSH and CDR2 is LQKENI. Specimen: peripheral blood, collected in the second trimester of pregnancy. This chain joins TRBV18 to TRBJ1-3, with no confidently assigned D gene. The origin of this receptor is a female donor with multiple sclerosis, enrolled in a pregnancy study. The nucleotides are TGTGCCAGCTTTACATCTAGCTCTGGAAACACCATATATTTT. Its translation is CASFTSSSGNTIYF. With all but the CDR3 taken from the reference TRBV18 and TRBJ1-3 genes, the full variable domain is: NAGVMQNPRHLVRRRGQEARLRCSPMKGHSHVYWYRQLPEEGLKFMVYLQKENIIDESGMPKERFSAEFPKEGPSILRIQQVVRGDSAAYFCASFTSSSGNTIYFGEGSWLTVV.